Below, one T cell receptor (beta chain) is given with its context. In this sample, this clone turned up once. This receptor's antigen is unknown. Base-call qualities are not available, and no considerably larger clone is one nucleotide away. One collaborating source in Seattle enrolled patients while the patients were actively infected and followed the patients over time throughout the course of disease. Collaborating institutions collected whole blood in K2EDTA tubes following their own protocols. Collaborator samples were shipped for TCRbeta analysis as frozen whole blood, isolated PBMCs, or DNA extracted from either sample type. The immunoSEQ Assay, a bias-controlled multiplex PCR, was used to amplify TCRbeta CDR3 regions from genomic DNA. The original methods were these. The number of nucleated cells in each sample was estimated from the amplification of reference gene primers within the assay. Sequence reads were collapsed and filtered to measure the absolute abundance of every unique TCRbeta CDR3 rearrangement. For each sample, productive Simpson clonality was calculated as the square root of Simpson's diversity index across productive rearrangements. TCRdb provides this immuneACCESS table in a form limited to in-frame rearrangements. Some clones are lacking; in checked studies, under half of them reflect an unresolved V gene, and why the rest are absent is not known. That table gives V, J and clone size, and the DNA gave D and trimming. The sample yields about 230,000 clones; about nine tenths were counted once. Around a tenth of the sample is held by the ten biggest clonotypes.

The data were taken from a study of blood T cell repertoires in COVID-19 (dated by TCRdb to about 2020). In the study overall: Samples from collaborators originated in the United States, Italy and Spain and spanned both the acute and convalescent phases of COVID-19. The repertoires were released in a freely available public database intended as a resource for research on the immune response to SARS-CoV-2. Sample metadata almost always included a de-identified subject ID, COVID-19 status, age in years and sex. The dataset comprised deeply sampled blood TCRbeta repertoires from subjects exposed to, actively infected with, or recovered from COVID-19. The prospective study material was composed of cDNA or gDNA derived from T cells, B-cell-depleted T cells, or PBMCs. The samples were drawn from the first 160 participants of the ongoing ImmuneRACE study and from 1,254 subjects provided by 6 global collaborators. HLA class I and class II types, where available, came from metadata supplied by the sample provider rather than from assay-based typing.

Paper-wide results and their limitations: The quantity of clinical and demographic metadata differed by source and by participant and was supplied without curation.

Between the V and J ends, shortened by 0 bases and 5 bases respectively, the junction contains 14 bases. Via the germline V gene (reference sequence), CDR1 is SGHNT and CDR2 YYREEE. The cysteine opens and the phenylalanine closes a CDR3 of 15 amino acids. Left in the record is the CDR3 DNA by itself, 45 bases read in frame from the first base. The TCR originated in a man aged 45 to 65 with COVID-19, enrolled during active disease. The rearrangement combines TRBV5-4 with TRBJ2-5; matching of 7 bases hints at TRBD2 as the D gene. Sequencing used peripheral blood. In nucleotide form, the sequence is TGTGCCAGCAGCTTGGCCGGGGGGCTGGCGGAGACCCAGTACTTC. This codes for CASSLAGGLAETQYF.